Here is one T cell receptor beta chain with its context. Antigen unknown. This CDR3 contains 15 residues. Germline CDR1 MDHEN, CDR2 SYDVKM. Trimming removed 6 bases at V and 2 bases at J, with 14 bases between. These data originate in a study of CD8 T cells in ankylosing spondylitis. Broader study findings: Disease-linked clones reportedly concentrated significantly in matched ankylosing spondylitis synovial fluid.

Researchers built TCR beta libraries using quantitative 5'-RACE with molecular barcodes. TCRdb re-called the 5' RACE reads through MiXCR, storing one row per CDR3 protein. The repertoire holds around 130,000 distinct CDR3 sequences, roughly 13% seen once, with 2.5% to 3.5% in the top ten. Sequenced input: blood, either unsorted or a sorted T cell fraction (not recorded which). The J gene is TRBJ1-3, the V gene TRBV28, with D maybe TRBD1 (6 bases). The TCR sequence derives from a female donor with ankylosing spondylitis or in good health (not recorded which). The CDR3 DNA sequence: TGTGCCAGCAGAAAAGGGGCAGGGGCTGGAAACACCATATATTTT. This translates into CASRKGAGAGNTIYF.